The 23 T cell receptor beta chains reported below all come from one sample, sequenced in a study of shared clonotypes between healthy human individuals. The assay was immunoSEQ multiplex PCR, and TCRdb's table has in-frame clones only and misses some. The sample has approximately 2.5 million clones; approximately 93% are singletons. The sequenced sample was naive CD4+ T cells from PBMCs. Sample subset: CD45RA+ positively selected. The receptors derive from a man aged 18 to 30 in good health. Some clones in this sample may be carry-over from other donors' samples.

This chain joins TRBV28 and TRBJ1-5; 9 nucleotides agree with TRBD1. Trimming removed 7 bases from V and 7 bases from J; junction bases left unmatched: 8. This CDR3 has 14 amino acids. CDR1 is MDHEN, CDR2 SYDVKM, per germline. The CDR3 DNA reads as TGTGCCAGCACTCCGGGACAGGGATCACAGCCCCAGCATTTT. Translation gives CASTPGQGSQPQHF.

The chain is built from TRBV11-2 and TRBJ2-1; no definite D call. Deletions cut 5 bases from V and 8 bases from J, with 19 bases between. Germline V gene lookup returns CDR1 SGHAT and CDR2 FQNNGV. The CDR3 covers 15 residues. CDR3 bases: TGTGCCAGCAGCCAAACCCACGCGGAGATGGATGAGCAGTTCTTC. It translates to CASSQTHAEMDEQFF.

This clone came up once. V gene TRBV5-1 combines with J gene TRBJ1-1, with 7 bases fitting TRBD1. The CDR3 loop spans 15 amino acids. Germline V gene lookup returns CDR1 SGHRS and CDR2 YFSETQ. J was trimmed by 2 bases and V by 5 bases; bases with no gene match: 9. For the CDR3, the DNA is TGCGCCAGCAGTAGGGACAGCCTAGTTAACACTGAAGCTTTCTTT. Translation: CASSRDSLVNTEAFF.

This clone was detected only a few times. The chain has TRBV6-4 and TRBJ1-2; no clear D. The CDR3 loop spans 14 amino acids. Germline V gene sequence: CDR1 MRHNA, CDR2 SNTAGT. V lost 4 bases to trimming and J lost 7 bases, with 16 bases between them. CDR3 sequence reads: CASSVDLKGSGYTF. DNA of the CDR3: TGTGCCAGCAGTGTGGACCTTAAAGGGTCTGGCTACACCTTC.

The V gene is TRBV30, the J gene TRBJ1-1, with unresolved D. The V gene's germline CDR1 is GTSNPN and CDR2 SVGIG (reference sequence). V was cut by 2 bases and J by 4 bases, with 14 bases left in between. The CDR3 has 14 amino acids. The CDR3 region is CAWSRTGVPTEAFF. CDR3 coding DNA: TGTGCCTGGAGTCGTACTGGGGTTCCCACTGAAGCTTTCTTT. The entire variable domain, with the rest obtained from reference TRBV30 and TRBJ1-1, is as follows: SQTIHQWPATLVQPVGSPLSLECTVEGTSNPNLYWYRQAAGRGLQLLFYSVGIGQISSEVPQNLSASRPQDRQFILSSKKLLLSDSGFYLCAWSRTGVPTEAFFGQGTRLTVV.

The CDR3 nucleotides read TGCAGCGCCCTCGGGGGAAACACCATATATTTT. This sequence encodes CSALGGNTIYF. The chain recombines TRBV29-1 with TRBJ1-3; D not certain. Deletions cut 7 bases from V and 4 bases from J, with 8 bases between. This CDR3 comprises 11 residues. Germline loops: CDR1 SQVTM, CDR2 ANQGSEA. Variable domain in full (rest from reference TRBV29-1 and TRBJ1-3): SAVISQKPSRDICQRGTSLTIQCQVDSQVTMMFWYRQQPGQSLTLIATANQGSEATYESGFVIDKFPISRPNLTFSTLTVSNMSPEDSSIYLCSALGGNTIYFGEGSWLTVV.

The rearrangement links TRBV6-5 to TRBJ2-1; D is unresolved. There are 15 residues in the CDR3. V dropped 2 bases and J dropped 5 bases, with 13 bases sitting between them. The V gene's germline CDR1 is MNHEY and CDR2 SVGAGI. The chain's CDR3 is CASSYPLSTDNEQFF. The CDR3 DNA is TGTGCCAGCAGTTACCCCCTCTCCACGGACAATGAGCAGTTCTTC.

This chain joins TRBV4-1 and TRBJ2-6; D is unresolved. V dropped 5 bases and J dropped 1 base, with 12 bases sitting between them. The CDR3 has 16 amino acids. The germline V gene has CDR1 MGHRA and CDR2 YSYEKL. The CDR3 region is CASSFPTVSGANVLTF. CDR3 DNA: TGCGCCAGCAGCTTTCCCACGGTTTCTGGGGCCAACGTCCTGACTTTC.

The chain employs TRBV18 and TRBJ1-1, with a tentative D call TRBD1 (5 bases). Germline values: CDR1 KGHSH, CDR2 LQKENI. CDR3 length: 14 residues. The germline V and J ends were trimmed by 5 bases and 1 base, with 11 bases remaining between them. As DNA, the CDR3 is TGTGCCAGCTCAGTCTCAGGGTCGAACACTGAAGCTTTCTTT. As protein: CASSVSGSNTEAFF.

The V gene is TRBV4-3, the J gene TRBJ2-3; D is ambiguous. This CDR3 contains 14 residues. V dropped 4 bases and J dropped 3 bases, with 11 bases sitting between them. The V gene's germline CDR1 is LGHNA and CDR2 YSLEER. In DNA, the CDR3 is TGCGCCAGCAGCCCGTTAGGCGGAACAGATACGCAGTATTTT. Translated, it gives CASSPLGGTDTQYF.

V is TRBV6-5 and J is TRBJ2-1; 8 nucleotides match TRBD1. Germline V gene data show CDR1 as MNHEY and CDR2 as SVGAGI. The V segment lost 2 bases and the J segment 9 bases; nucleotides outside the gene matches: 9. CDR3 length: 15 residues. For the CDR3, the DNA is TGTGCCAGCAGTTACCAAGGACAGGGTGGAAGTGAGCAGTTCTTC. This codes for CASSYQGQGGSEQFF.

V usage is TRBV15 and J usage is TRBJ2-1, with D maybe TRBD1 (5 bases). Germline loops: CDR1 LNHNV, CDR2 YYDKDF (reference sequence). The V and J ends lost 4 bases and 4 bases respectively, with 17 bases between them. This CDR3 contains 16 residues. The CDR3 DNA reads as TGTGCCACCAGCATTCAGGACACACCGATTTACAATGAGCAGTTCTTC. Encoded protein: CATSIQDTPIYNEQFF.

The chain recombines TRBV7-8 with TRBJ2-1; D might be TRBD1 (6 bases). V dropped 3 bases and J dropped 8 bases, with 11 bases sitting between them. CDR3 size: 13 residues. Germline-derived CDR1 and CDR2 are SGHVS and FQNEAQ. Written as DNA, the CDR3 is TGTGCCAGCAGCTTCTCAGGGGTTTATGAGCAGTTCTTC. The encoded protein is CASSFSGVYEQFF.

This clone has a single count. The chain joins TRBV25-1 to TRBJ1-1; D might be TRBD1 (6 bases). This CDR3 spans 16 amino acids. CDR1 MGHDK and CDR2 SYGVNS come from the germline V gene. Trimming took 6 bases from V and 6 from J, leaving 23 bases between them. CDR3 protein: CASRDRLSGGQAEAFF. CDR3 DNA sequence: TGTGCCAGCAGAGACCGTTTAAGCGGGGGGCAGGCTGAAGCTTTCTTT.

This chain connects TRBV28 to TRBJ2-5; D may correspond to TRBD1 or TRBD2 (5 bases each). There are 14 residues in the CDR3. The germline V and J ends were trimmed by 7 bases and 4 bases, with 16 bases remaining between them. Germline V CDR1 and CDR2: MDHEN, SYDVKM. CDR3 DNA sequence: TGTGCCAGCAATATCTGGGGGATTGGAGAGACCCAGTACTTC. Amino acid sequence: CASNIWGIGETQYF.

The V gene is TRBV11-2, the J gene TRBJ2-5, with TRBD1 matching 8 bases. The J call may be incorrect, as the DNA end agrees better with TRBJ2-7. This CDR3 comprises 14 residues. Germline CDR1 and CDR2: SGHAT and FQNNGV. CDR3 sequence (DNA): TGTGCCAGCAGCCAAAGGACAGGGACCTACGAGCAGTACTTC. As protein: CASSQRTGTYEQYF.

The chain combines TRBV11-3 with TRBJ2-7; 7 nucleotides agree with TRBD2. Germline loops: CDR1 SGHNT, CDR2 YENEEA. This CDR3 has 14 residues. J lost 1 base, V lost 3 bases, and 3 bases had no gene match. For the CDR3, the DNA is TGTGCCAGCAGCTTGGGGGGGGAATCCTACGAGCAGTACTTC. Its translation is CASSLGGESYEQYF.

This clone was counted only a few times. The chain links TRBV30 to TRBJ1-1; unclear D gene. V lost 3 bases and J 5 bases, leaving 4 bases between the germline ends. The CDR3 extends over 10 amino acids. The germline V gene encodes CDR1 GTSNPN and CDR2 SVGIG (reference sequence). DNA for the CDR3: TGTGCCTGGAGGGCGACTGAAGCTTTCTTT. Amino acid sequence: CAWRATEAFF.

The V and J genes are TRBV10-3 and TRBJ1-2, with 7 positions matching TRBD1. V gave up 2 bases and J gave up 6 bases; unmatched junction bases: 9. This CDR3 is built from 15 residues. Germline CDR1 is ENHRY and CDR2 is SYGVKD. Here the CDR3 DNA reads TGTGCCATCAGTGAGCCTCACGAGGGACAGCATGGCTACACCTTC. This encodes CAISEPHEGQHGYTF.

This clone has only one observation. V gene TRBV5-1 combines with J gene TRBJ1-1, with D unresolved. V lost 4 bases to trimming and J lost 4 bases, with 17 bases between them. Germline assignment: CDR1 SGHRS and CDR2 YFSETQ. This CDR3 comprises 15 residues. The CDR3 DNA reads TGCGCCAGCAGCCCAACCCCGACCCAAGGCACTGAAGCTTTCTTT. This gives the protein CASSPTPTQGTEAFF.

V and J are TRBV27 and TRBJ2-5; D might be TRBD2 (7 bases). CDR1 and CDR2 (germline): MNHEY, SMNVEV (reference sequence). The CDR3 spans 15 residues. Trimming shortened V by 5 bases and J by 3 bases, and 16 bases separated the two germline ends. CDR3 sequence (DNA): TGTGCCAGCAGTCTCCACGGGGGGCCGAAAGAGACCCAGTACTTC. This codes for CASSLHGGPKETQYF.

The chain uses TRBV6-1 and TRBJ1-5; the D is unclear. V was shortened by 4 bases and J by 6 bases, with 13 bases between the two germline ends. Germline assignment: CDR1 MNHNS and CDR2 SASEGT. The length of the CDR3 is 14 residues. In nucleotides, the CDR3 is TGTGCCAGCAGTGTTCGGGGAGGAGGTCAGCCCCAGCATTTT. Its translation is CASSVRGGGQPQHF.

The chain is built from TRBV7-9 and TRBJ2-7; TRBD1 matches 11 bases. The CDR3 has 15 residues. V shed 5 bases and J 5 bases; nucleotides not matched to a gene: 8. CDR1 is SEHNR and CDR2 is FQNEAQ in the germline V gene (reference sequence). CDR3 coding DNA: TGTGCCAGCAGCCATACCGGGACAGGGGGTCACGAGCAGTACTTC. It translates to CASSHTGTGGHEQYF.